The T cell receptor beta chain described here comes from a study of blood T cell repertoires in COVID-19. Across the study: Sources were T cells, B-cell-depleted T cells, or PBMCs; the material itself was cDNA or gDNA.

V lost 2 bases and J 13 bases, leaving 9 bases between the germline ends. This CDR3 is 11 amino acids long. CDR1 and CDR2 (germline): LNHDA, SQIVND (reference sequence). Original analysis: Reference gene primer amplification gave estimated nucleated cell counts. This table comes from immunoSEQ multiplex PCR, and its TCRdb copy is limited to in-frame clones, with some not included. That table furnishes V, J and clone size, whereas the DNA furnished D and trimming. This sample has a few hundred thousand clones, with just over 85% found just once. Sequencing was carried out using peripheral blood. The chain carries TRBV19 and TRBJ1-5; D not certain. This TCR derives from an elderly man with acute or convalescent COVID-19. The CDR3 coding sequence is TGTGCCAGTAGTATATCTGAGAATCAGCATTTT. It encodes CASSISENQHF.